Listed here are 2 T cell receptor beta chains from one sample, sequenced in a study of CD8 T cells in Susac syndrome. The RNA input was about 0.5 to 1 ug, and it was reverse transcribed with random hexamers. MiXCR, run by TCRdb on the immunoSEQ multiplex PCR reads, gives a single entry per CDR3 protein. Of 160,000 or so distinct CDR3 sequences in the sample, around 92% were seen once. Sequencing used CD4+ T cells from PBMCs. The receptors come from a human donor in good health.

The genes are TRBV7-2 and TRBJ2-5, with 8 bases identical to TRBD1. V shed 1 base, J shed 14 bases, and the junction held 3 bases outside the gene matches. CDR1 and CDR2 from the germline V gene are SGHTA and FQGNSA. The CDR3 totals 11 residues. The CDR3 sequence: CASSLGDRSYF. In DNA, the CDR3 is TGTGCCAGCAGCTTAGGGGACAGGTCTTACTTC.

This chain links TRBV20-1 with TRBJ2-5, with 11 bases identical to TRBD2. The germline gives CDR1 DFQATT, CDR2 SNEGSKA (reference sequence). The CDR3 length is 14 residues. V lost 4 bases and J lost 1; bases outside the gene matches: 2. CDR3 nucleotide sequence: TGCAGTGCTATAGCGGGAGGGACCCAAGAGACCCAGTACTTC. Protein sequence: CSAIAGGTQETQYF.